This T cell receptor beta chain was sequenced during a study of T cells in localized non-small cell lung cancer. Findings of the study overall: Tumor samples were not multi-region, leaving intratumor heterogeneity unexcluded. For the top 100 tumor clones, a median about 57 also appeared in adjacent lung. The highest T cell clonality was in uninvolved adjacent lung, above tumor. Higher adjacent-lung clonality was associated with shorter survival.

V lost 0 bases, J lost 1 base, and 8 bases lay in between. The CDR3 consists of 14 residues. Germline V lookup: CDR1 SGDLS, CDR2 YYNGEE. About this clone itself: Its specificity is not known.

Method: immunoSEQ multiplex PCR; TCRdb's copy keeps in-frame clones and lacks some. The table includes 75,000 to 80,000 clones, 85% to 90% detected once. Sample: peripheral blood, taken before any cancer treatment. This sequence joins TRBV9 and TRBJ2-7, with no clear D. The TCR originated in a woman between 35 and 70 years old with stage I squamous cell lung carcinoma. The CDR3 region is CASSVDVPSYEQYF. As DNA, the CDR3 is TGTGCCAGCAGCGTAGATGTTCCATCCTACGAGCAGTACTTC.